This T cell receptor (beta chain) came from a study of T-cell reconstitution after alpha-beta-depleted transplantation in children. Study-level findings and limits: Reportedly, alpha-beta T cells present about two months post-transplant originated from several hundred expanded clones of graft origin. Newly made T cells mostly supplied T-cell counts and diversity one year after transplant. High day-60 TCRbeta diversity in some patients came from surviving recipient T cells and thymic progenitors.

This clonotype occurred a few times. Its target is not known. Germline V gene lookup returns CDR1 SQVTM and CDR2 ANQGSEA. The CDR3 consists of 12 residues. The V and J ends lost 2 bases and 6 bases respectively, with 10 bases between them. Library preparation (for TCRbeta) was performed with unique molecular identifiers. TCRdb reanalysed the PCR reads using MiXCR and keeps one entry per CDR3 protein. This sample has about 580,000 distinct CDR3 sequences; about 23% occur once, and the top ten carry roughly 14%. The chain links TRBV29-1 to TRBJ2-5, with D possibly being TRBD2 (5 bases). The sample here was PBMCs, mostly from graft donor cells, taken 360 days after TCRalphabeta/CD19-depleted stem cell transplant. The TCR comes from a boy under two years old who had a stem cell transplant for acute myeloid leukemia, so the T cells may come from the graft donor. The CDR3 DNA follows: TGCAGCGTTGAAATAGCGTCAAAGACCCAGTACTTC. Amino acids: CSVEIASKTQYF.